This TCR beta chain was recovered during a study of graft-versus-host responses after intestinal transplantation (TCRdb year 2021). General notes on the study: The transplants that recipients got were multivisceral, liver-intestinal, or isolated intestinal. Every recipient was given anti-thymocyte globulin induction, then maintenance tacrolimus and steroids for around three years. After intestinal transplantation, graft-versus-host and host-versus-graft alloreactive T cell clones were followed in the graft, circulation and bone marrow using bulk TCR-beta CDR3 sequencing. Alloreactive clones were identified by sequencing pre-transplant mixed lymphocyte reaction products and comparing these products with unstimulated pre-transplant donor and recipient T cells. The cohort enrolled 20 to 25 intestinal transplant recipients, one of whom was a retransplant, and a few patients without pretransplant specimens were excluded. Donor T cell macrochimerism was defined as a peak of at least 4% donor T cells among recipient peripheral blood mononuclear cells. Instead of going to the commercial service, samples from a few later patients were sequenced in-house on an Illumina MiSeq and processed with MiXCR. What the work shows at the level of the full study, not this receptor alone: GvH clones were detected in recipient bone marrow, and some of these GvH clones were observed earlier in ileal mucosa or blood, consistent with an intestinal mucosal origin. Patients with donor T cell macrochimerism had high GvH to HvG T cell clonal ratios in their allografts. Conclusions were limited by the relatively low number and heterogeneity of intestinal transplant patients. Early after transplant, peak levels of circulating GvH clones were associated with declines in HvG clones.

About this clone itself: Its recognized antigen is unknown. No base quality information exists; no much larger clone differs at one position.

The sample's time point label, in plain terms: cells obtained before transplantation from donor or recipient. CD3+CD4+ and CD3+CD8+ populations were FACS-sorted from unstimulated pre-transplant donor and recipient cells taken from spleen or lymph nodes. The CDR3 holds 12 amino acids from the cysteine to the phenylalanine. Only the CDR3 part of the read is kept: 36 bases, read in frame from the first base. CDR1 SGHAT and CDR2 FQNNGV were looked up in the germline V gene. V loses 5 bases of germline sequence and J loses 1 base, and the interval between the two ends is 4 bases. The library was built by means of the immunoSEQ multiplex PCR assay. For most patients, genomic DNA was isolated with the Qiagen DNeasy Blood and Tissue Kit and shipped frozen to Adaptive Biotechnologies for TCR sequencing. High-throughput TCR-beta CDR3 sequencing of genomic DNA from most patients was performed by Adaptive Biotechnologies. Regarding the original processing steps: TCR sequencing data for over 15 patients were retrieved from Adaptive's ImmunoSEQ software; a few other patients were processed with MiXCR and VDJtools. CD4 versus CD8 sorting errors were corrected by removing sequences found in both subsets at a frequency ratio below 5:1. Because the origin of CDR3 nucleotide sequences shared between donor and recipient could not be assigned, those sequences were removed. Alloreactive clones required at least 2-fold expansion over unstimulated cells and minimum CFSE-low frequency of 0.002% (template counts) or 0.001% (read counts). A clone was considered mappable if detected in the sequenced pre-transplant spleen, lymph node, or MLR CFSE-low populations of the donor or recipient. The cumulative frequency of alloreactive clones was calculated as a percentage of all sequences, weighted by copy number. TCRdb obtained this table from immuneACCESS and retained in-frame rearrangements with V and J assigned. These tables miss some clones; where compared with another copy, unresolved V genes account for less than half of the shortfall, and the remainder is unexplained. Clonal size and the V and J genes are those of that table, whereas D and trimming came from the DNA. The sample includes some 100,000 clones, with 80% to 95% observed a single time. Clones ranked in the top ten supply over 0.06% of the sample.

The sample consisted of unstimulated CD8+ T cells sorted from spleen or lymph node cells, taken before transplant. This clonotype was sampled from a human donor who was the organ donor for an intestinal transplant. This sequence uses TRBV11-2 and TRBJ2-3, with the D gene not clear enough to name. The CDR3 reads CASSPGTDTQYF. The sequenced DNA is TGTGCCAGCAGCCCAGGCACAGATACGCAGTATTTT.